The 24 T cell receptor beta chains below were found in one sample sequenced in a study of T cell responses to AZD1222 COVID-19 vaccine. The repertoire was sequenced with immunoSEQ multiplex PCR; TCRdb's copy has only in-frame clones and lacks some. This table has 150,000 or so clones, approximately 92% appearing once. Sequenced material: peripheral blood, taken 28 days after the second AZD1222 dose. These receptors were taken from an adult who received the AZD1222 COVID-19 vaccine.

The rearrangement links TRBV6-2 or TRBV6-3 to TRBJ2-3, with a possible D match to TRBD2 (6 bases). This CDR3 has 18 residues. Per the germline V gene, CDR1 is MNHEY and CDR2 is SVGEGT. V was clipped by 1 base and J by 2 bases, with 19 bases between them. DNA of the CDR3: TGTGCCAGCAGTTACTTGTCTACGGGGGAGGACTCCACAGATACGCAGTATTTT. This codes for CASSYLSTGEDSTDTQYF.

The chain couples TRBV28 to TRBJ1-2; a weak D match, TRBD1 (6 bases). This CDR3 comprises 14 residues. The germline V gene has CDR1 MDHEN and CDR2 SYDVKM. V was pared by 1 base and J by 2 bases, with 8 bases between. The CDR3 region is CASSLSQGNYGYTF. CDR3 DNA: TGTGCCAGCAGTTTATCCCAGGGGAACTATGGCTACACCTTC.

The chain is built from TRBV9 and TRBJ2-7, with 8 bases identical to TRBD2. Looked up from germline, CDR1 is SGDLS and CDR2 is YYNGEE. The CDR3 has 15 amino acids. The V and J ends lost 4 bases and 5 bases, in that order; junction bases with no gene match: 11. The CDR3 reads CASSPGGDGRHEQYF. The CDR3 nucleotides are TGTGCCAGCAGCCCCGGGGGGGACGGAAGGCACGAGCAGTACTTC. The whole variable domain, filled in from reference TRBV9 and TRBJ2-7, reads DSGVTQTPKHLITATGQRVTLRCSPRSGDLSVYWYQQSLDQGLQFLIQYYNGEERAKGNILERFSAQQFPDLHSELNLSSLELGDSALYFCASSPGGDGRHEQYFGPGTRLTVT.

This sequence joins TRBV19 and TRBJ2-7; possibly TRBD1 or TRBD2 for D (5 bases each). The V end was cut by 3 bases, the J end by 0 bases, with 12 bases between. The CDR3 is 15 residues long. The germline V gene has CDR1 LNHDA and CDR2 SQIVND (reference sequence). The CDR3 loop is CASSMGTGSSYEQYF. The CDR3 nucleotides read TGTGCCAGTAGTATGGGGACCGGCAGCTCCTACGAGCAGTACTTC.

This chain uses TRBV4-3 with TRBJ1-2; 7 positions agree with TRBD1. V lost 0 bases and J lost 8; bases outside the gene matches: 12. Germline lookup yields CDR1 LGHNA and CDR2 YSLEER. This CDR3 contains 16 residues. CDR3 residues: CASSQDTDRRGAGYTF. Here the CDR3 DNA reads TGCGCCAGCAGCCAAGATACGGACAGGAGAGGGGCAGGCTACACCTTC.

This chain connects TRBV10-3 to TRBJ2-7; 9 bases align to TRBD1. Trimming at V came to 5 bases and at J to 2 bases, leaving 4 bases not matched to a gene. Germline loops: CDR1 ENHRY, CDR2 SYGVKD. This CDR3 spans 14 amino acids. CDR3 nucleotide sequence: TGTGCCATCAGTCGACAGGGGGAGGCCTACGAGCAGTACTTC. Its translation is CAISRQGEAYEQYF.

This chain links TRBV7-7 with TRBJ2-5; D remains ambiguous. The CDR3 totals 13 residues. CDR1 and CDR2 from the germline V gene are SSHAT and FNYEAQ (reference sequence). V was clipped by 3 bases and J by 1 base, with 6 bases between them. This CDR3 reads CASSFSPQETQYF. The CDR3 DNA reads as TGTGCCAGCAGCTTCTCCCCCCAAGAGACCCAGTACTTC. The full variable domain, completed using reference TRBV7-7 and TRBJ2-5, is GAGVSQSPRYKVTKRGQDVTLRCDPISSHATLYWYQQALGQGPEFLTYFNYEAQPDKSGLPSDRFSAERPEGSISTLTIQRTEQRDSAMYRCASSFSPQETQYFGPGTRLLVL.

J is TRBJ1-5 and V is TRBV19; D is perhaps TRBD1 (6 bases). The ends were cut back, 4 bases at V and 1 base at J, with 14 bases in the middle. In germline, CDR1 is LNHDA, CDR2 SQIVND (reference sequence). The CDR3 spans 16 residues. In DNA, the CDR3 is TGTGCCAGTAGTAGCCACAGGGAAGGGAGCAATCAGCCCCAGCATTTT. Translating gives CASSSHREGSNQPQHF.

The rearrangement links TRBV5-1 to TRBJ2-5; no clear D gene. Germline-derived CDR1 and CDR2 are SGHRS and YFSETQ. This CDR3 has 14 amino acids. V was shortened by 1 base and J by 0 bases, with 7 bases between the two germline ends. This CDR3 is CASSLQPDQETQYF. The CDR3 DNA is TGCGCCAGCAGCTTGCAGCCAGACCAAGAGACCCAGTACTTC.

The genes are TRBV5-1 and TRBJ1-4, with 7 bases lining up with TRBD1. The CDR3 length is 14 residues. Germline assignment: CDR1 SGHRS and CDR2 YFSETQ. V dropped 4 bases and J dropped 3; count of bases not matched to a gene: 3. The CDR3 bases are TGCGCCAGCAGCATAGGACAGGCTAATGAAAAACTGTTTTTT. Its protein is CASSIGQANEKLFF.

This sequence joins TRBV4-1 and TRBJ2-1; the match to TRBD2 covers 12 bases. After removal of 0 bases from V and 4 bases from J, the junction contained 4 bases not matched to a gene. Germline V gene sequence: CDR1 MGHRA, CDR2 YSYEKL. This CDR3 has 17 residues. CDR3 DNA: TGCGCCAGCAGCCAAGATACTAGCGGGAGGCCATACAATGAGCAGTTCTTC. Its translation: CASSQDTSGRPYNEQFF.

The chain links TRBV7-2 to TRBJ1-3; TRBD1 matches 8 bases. Germline values: CDR1 SGHTA, CDR2 FQGNSA. V shed 4 bases and J 2 bases; nucleotides not matched to a gene: 4. The CDR3 runs 15 residues. CDR3 DNA: TGTGCCAGCAGCTGGCAGGGGGCCCCTGGAAACACCATATATTTT. Translated: CASSWQGAPGNTIYF.

This sequence joins TRBV4-2 and TRBJ2-5, with TRBD2 matching 11 bases. V dropped 2 bases and J dropped 0; count of bases not matched to a gene: 2. The germline gives CDR1 LGHNA, CDR2 YNFKEQ. The CDR3 length is 16 residues. CDR3 bases: TGTGCCAGCAGCCAATTAGCGGGGGGGTACCAAGAGACCCAGTACTTC. Its protein product is CASSQLAGGYQETQYF.

The V call is TRBV28, the J call TRBJ1-5; D unclear. V gave up 6 bases and J gave up 0 bases, with 9 bases separating them. CDR1 MDHEN and CDR2 SYDVKM come from the germline V gene. The CDR3 loop spans 14 amino acids. CDR3 sequence (DNA): TGTGCCAGCAGCAAAAGGGATAGCAATCAGCCCCAGCATTTT. This encodes CASSKRDSNQPQHF.

The chain joins TRBV7-9 to TRBJ2-1, with TRBD2 matching over 11 bases. Germline V lookup: CDR1 SEHNR, CDR2 FQNEAQ (reference sequence). This CDR3 has 15 residues. The J segment lost 7 bases and the V segment lost 5 bases, leaving 7 bases of the junction unmatched. In nucleotides, the CDR3 is TGTGCCAGCAGCGTCACTAGCGGGAGTAGGAATGAGCAGTTCTTC. Its translation: CASSVTSGSRNEQFF.

This chain uses TRBV13 with TRBJ2-2; 11 nucleotides align to TRBD2. The length of the CDR3 is 16 residues. Trimming cost V 6 bases and J 4 bases; bases outside gene matches: 7. Germline V CDR1 and CDR2: PRHDT, FYEKMQ (reference sequence). CDR3 nucleotides: TGTGCCAGCAGAGGTTCAACTAGCGGGAGCACCGGGGAGCTGTTTTTT. Its translation is CASRGSTSGSTGELFF.

This sequence joins TRBV4-1 and TRBJ2-7; the match to TRBD2 covers 8 bases. The CDR3 is 13 residues long. V was pared by 8 bases and J by 6 bases, with 9 bases of the junction left unmatched. CDR1 and CDR2 (germline): MGHRA, YSYEKL. The CDR3 sequence is CASGGLREGEQYF. CDR3 sequence (DNA): TGCGCCAGCGGGGGCCTCCGGGAGGGCGAGCAGTACTTC.

V and J are TRBV2 and TRBJ1-2, with D tentatively TRBD1 (5 bases). Between the trimmed V and J ends, which lost 8 bases and 6 bases, there was a span of 7 bases. The CDR3 is 10 residues long. CDR1 and CDR2 (germline): SNHLY, FYNNEI. In DNA, the CDR3 is TGTGCCAGCCAGGGAGATGGCTACACCTTC. Protein: CASQGDGYTF.

The rearrangement links TRBV20-1 to TRBJ1-2, with D uncertain. The CDR3 is 11 residues long. In germline, CDR1 is DFQATT, CDR2 SNEGSKA (reference sequence). The V end was cut by 7 bases, the J end by 4 bases, with 10 bases between. The CDR3 nucleotides are TGCAGTGTAAACACGGCCTATGGCTACACCTTC. Translated: CSVNTAYGYTF.

The chain joins TRBV3-1 (or the pseudogene TRBV3-2) to TRBJ2-1; TRBD2 agrees at 10 bases. The junction had 5 bases not matched to a gene; V was cut back by 0 bases and J by 6 bases. Germline V gene data show CDR1 as LGHDT and CDR2 as YNNKEL (reference sequence). The CDR3 has 16 residues. The CDR3 DNA sequence: TGTGCCAGCAGCCAAGAATTACTAGCGGGGCCCAATGAGCAGTTCTTC. Translation gives CASSQELLAGPNEQFF.

V usage is TRBV7-9 and J usage is TRBJ2-3, with a possible D match to TRBD2 (5 bases). The CDR3 is made up of 14 amino acids. From germline, CDR1 is SEHNR and CDR2 FQNEAQ (reference sequence). The V end lost 2 bases, the J end lost 6 bases, and 12 bases lay between the germline ends. DNA of the CDR3: TGTGCCAGCAGCTTAATCCGGGGAGCCGATACGCAGTATTTT. Its protein is CASSLIRGADTQYF.

This clone showed up just a few times. The CDR3 nucleotides read TGTGCCAGTAGTACCCCCCCGTGGGGCAATGAGCAGTTCTTC. This encodes CASSTPPWGNEQFF. This chain joins TRBV19 and TRBJ2-1; D unclear. Germline V lookup: CDR1 LNHDA, CDR2 SQIVND (reference sequence). This CDR3 comprises 14 residues. Trimming shortened V by 4 bases and J by 6 bases, and 13 bases separated the two germline ends. Together with reference TRBV19 and TRBJ2-1, the CDR3 gives the full variable domain: DGGITQSPKYLFRKEGQNVTLSCEQNLNHDAMYWYRQDPGQGLRLIYYSQIVNDFQKGDIAEGYSVSREKKESFPLTVTSAQKNPTAFYLCASSTPPWGNEQFFGPGTRLTVL.

The chain combines TRBV6-2 or TRBV6-3 with TRBJ2-1, with 11 bases identical to TRBD1. J was trimmed by 8 bases and V by 6 bases; bases with no gene match: 9. The CDR3 runs to 15 residues. CDR1 and CDR2 from the germline V gene are MNHEY and SVGEGT. DNA of the CDR3: TGTGCCAGCAGCCGAGGACAGGGGGCAAGAGATGAGCAGTTCTTC. It specifies CASSRGQGARDEQFF.

The chain recombines TRBV4-3 with TRBJ2-3; 14 bases fit TRBD2. J lost 1 base, V lost 4 bases, and 7 bases had no gene match. From germline, CDR1 is LGHNA and CDR2 YSLEER. This CDR3 region has 18 residues. In DNA, the CDR3 is TGCGCCAGCAGCCTTGGGACTAGCGGGAGTAGCGGCACAGATACGCAGTATTTT. Encoded protein: CASSLGTSGSSGTDTQYF.